A single sample gave rise to the 29 T cell receptor beta chains below, sequenced in a study of T cells in Graves' hyperthyroidism and ophthalmopathy (dated by TCRdb to the late 2010s). The method behind the library was multiplex PCR. Instrument on record: Illumina HiSeq 2000. The TCR beta CDR3 regions were amplified from the RNA transcripts. The first round of RT-PCR for the TCR CDR3 was performed with the HTBI primer set and the Qiagen OneStep RT-PCR kit. TCRdb reprocessed the public reads (quality trimming at Q25 with fastp, clone calling with MiXCR) and kept in-frame beta chains. Identical CDR3 protein sequences are pooled into one entry, listed with their most common genes and DNA. Counted in this sample were 310,000 or so distinct CDR3 sequences; 15% to 20% of them appeared once. The ten top clones hold over 45% of the sample. Sequencing used blood. The receptors come from an older woman with Graves' ophthalmopathy.

In its sample, this clonotype was seen many times. The chain recombines TRBV28 with TRBJ1-5, with D maybe TRBD1 (5 bases). There are 15 residues in the CDR3. Trimming took 7 bases from V and 2 from J, leaving 15 bases between them. CDR1 is MDHEN and CDR2 is SYDVKM in the germline V gene. The CDR3 region is CASNIAGSGNQPQHF. DNA of the CDR3: TGTGCCAGCAACATAGCAGGGTCAGGCAATCAGCCCCAGCATTTT.

The CDR3 here is CASSLLTGTGNEQYF. The CDR3 nucleotides read TGCGCCAGCAGCTTATTAACCGGGACAGGGAACGAGCAGTACTTC. The chain couples TRBV5-1 to TRBJ2-7, with TRBD1 matching over 9 bases. The CDR3 totals 15 residues. CDR1 is SGHRS and CDR2 is YFSETQ in the germline V gene. V lost 2 bases and J lost 5; bases outside the gene matches: 8. Full variable domain (outside the CDR3, taken from reference TRBV5-1 and TRBJ2-7): KAGVTQTPRYLIKTRGQQVTLSCSPISGHRSVSWYQQTPGQGLQFLFEYFSETQRNKGNFPGRFSGRQFSNSRSEMNVSTLELGDSALYLCASSLLTGTGNEQYFGPGTRLTVT.

This clonotype has a count of ten or more. This chain connects TRBV3-1 to TRBJ2-7; no firm D call. The CDR3 runs 13 residues. V lost 2 bases and J 5 bases, leaving 10 bases between the germline ends. Germline V gene sequence: CDR1 LGHDT, CDR2 YNNKEL (reference sequence). The CDR3 protein is CASSQSLSHEQYF. The CDR3 nucleotides read TGTGCCAGCAGCCAAAGCCTGAGCCACGAGCAGTACTTC.

This rearrangement joins TRBV4-3 to TRBJ2-6; D perhaps matches TRBD2 (5 bases). This CDR3 comprises 17 residues. Trimming pared 0 bases from V and 0 bases from J, leaving 9 bases between. Germline loops: CDR1 LGHNA, CDR2 YSLEER. CDR3 amino acids: CASSQDGGASGANVLTF. In DNA, the CDR3 is TGCGCCAGCAGCCAAGATGGAGGAGCCTCTGGGGCCAACGTCCTGACTTTC.

This clonotype was picked up a small number of times. This chain connects TRBV9 to TRBJ2-1; perhaps TRBD2 as D (5 bases). The V and J ends lost 0 bases and 6 bases respectively, with 13 bases between them. The CDR3 contains 15 residues. Germline CDR1 SGDLS, CDR2 YYNGEE. CDR3 DNA: TGTGCCAGCAGCGTAGCAGAGCGGCCCCTCAATGAGCAGTTCTTC. Translated, it gives CASSVAERPLNEQFF.

This clonotype appeared many times. The chain links TRBV5-1 to TRBJ1-5; possible D gene TRBD1, 5 bases. This CDR3 is built from 15 residues. The V end lost 4 bases, the J end lost 3 bases, and 14 bases lay between the germline ends. Germline values: CDR1 SGHRS, CDR2 YFSETQ. Here the CDR3 DNA reads TGCGCCAGCAGCGAGGGAACAGGCCCCAATCAGCCCCAGCATTTT. Protein sequence: CASSEGTGPNQPQHF. Full variable domain (missing parts from reference TRBV5-1 and TRBJ1-5): KAGVTQTPRYLIKTRGQQVTLSCSPISGHRSVSWYQQTPGQGLQFLFEYFSETQRNKGNFPGRFSGRQFSNSRSEMNVSTLELGDSALYLCASSEGTGPNQPQHFGDGTRLSIL.

This clonotype came up many times. The chain is built from TRBV12-3 or TRBV12-4 and TRBJ1-4; 8 bases align to TRBD1. The length of the CDR3 is 15 residues. V was pared by 2 bases and J by 8 bases, with 7 bases of the junction left unmatched. CDR3 in amino acids: CASSLRTGREEKLFF. CDR3 DNA: TGTGCCAGCAGTTTAAGGACAGGGCGGGAGGAAAAACTGTTTTTT.

This clonotype was recorded many times. The chain links TRBV27 to TRBJ2-1; D gene ambiguous. Germline V gene data show CDR1 as MNHEY and CDR2 as SMNVEV (reference sequence). The CDR3 consists of 15 residues. Trimming shortened V by 2 bases and J by 0 bases, and 8 bases separated the two germline ends. CDR3 sequence reads: CASSLGPSSYNEQFF. The CDR3 DNA is TGTGCCAGCAGTTTAGGCCCAAGCTCCTACAATGAGCAGTTCTTC.

Turning to this clonotype: It may be a read error: a sequence one base away is much more abundant. This sequence joins TRBV7-2 and TRBJ2-3; D is undetermined. The CDR3 spans 15 residues. The germline gives CDR1 SGHTA, CDR2 FQGNSA. Trimming removed 2 bases at V and 1 base at J, with 10 bases between. The CDR3 sequence is CASSLRSLRTDTQYF. The CDR3 DNA is TGTGCCAGCAGCTTACGGAGCCTTCGCACAGATACGCAGTATTTT. Looking up the rest from reference TRBV7-2 and TRBJ2-3 gives the full variable domain: GAGVSQSPSNKVTEKGKDVELRCDPISGHTALYWYRQSLGQGLEFLIYFQGNSAPDKSGLPSDRFSAERTGGSVSTLTIQRTQQEDSAVYLCASSLRSLRTDTQYFGPGTRLTVL.

The genes are TRBV5-6 and TRBJ2-1; TRBD1 agrees at 8 bases. The CDR3 is made up of 14 amino acids. Germline loops: CDR1 SGHDT, CDR2 YYEEEE. With V trimmed by 4 bases and J by 8 bases, 8 bases remained unmatched. CDR3 sequence reads: CASSPWDRIDEQFF. CDR3 sequence (DNA): TGTGCCAGCAGCCCTTGGGACAGGATCGATGAGCAGTTCTTC.

This clonotype showed up many times. J is TRBJ2-7 and V is TRBV7-9; D unresolved. From germline, CDR1 is SEHNR and CDR2 FQNEAQ (reference sequence). The CDR3 is made up of 13 amino acids. Trimming removed 2 bases at V and 2 bases at J, with 7 bases between. The chain's CDR3 is CASSLRSTYEQYF. Here the CDR3 DNA reads TGTGCCAGCAGCTTACGGTCTACCTACGAGCAGTACTTC.

The rearrangement joins TRBV20-1 to TRBJ2-1; 9 bases align to TRBD2. CDR1 and CDR2 from the germline V gene are DFQATT and SNEGSKA (reference sequence). The CDR3 contains 15 residues. V lost 0 bases to trimming and J lost 6 bases; unmatched junction nucleotides: 6. CDR3 amino acids: CSARDPGTSFNEQFF. The CDR3, as DNA: TGCAGTGCTAGAGACCCCGGGACTAGCTTCAATGAGCAGTTCTTC.

This clonotype appeared many times. The V and J genes are TRBV12-3 or TRBV12-4 and TRBJ2-7, with 7 positions matching TRBD2. The CDR3 covers 15 residues. Trimming at V came to 6 bases and at J to 2 bases, leaving 10 bases not matched to a gene. The CDR3 protein is CASRGSRGNPYEQYF. Written as DNA, the CDR3 is TGTGCCAGCAGGGGTTCGCGGGGGAACCCCTACGAGCAGTACTTC.

This clonotype was recorded many times. This chain connects TRBV18 to TRBJ2-1; D gene uncertain. The CDR3 spans 12 residues. V was trimmed by 2 bases and J by 8 bases, leaving 7 bases between them. Germline V gene sequence: CDR1 KGHSH, CDR2 LQKENI. As DNA, the CDR3 is TGTGCCAGCTCACCATGGAGTGATGAGCAGTTCTTC. It is translated as CASSPWSDEQFF.

This clonotype was seen once. The rearrangement links TRBV7-9 to TRBJ1-6, with a tentative D call TRBD1 (5 bases). Trimming removed 2 bases at V and 0 bases at J, with 8 bases between. The germline gives CDR1 SEHNR, CDR2 FQNEAQ (reference sequence). This CDR3 has 16 amino acids. CDR3 DNA sequence: TGTGCCAGCAGCTTAATGGGGGGCTCCTATAATTCACCCCTCCACTTT. Its protein product is CASSLMGGSYNSPLHF.

This clonotype was observed at least ten times. The V gene is TRBV7-8, the J gene TRBJ1-1; D gene uncertain. The germline gives CDR1 SGHVS, CDR2 FQNEAQ. CDR3 length: 13 residues. V gave up 5 bases and J gave up 0 bases, with 7 bases separating them. CDR3 in DNA: TGTGCCAGCAGCCCTGCCTTGAACACTGAAGCTTTCTTT. This gives the protein CASSPALNTEAFF.

This clonotype was counted a few times. This sequence joins TRBV18 and TRBJ2-7; the D gene could be TRBD1 or TRBD2 (5 bases each). V lost 4 bases and J lost 3, with 10 bases in between. The CDR3 sequence is 13 residues long. Germline V gene sequence: CDR1 KGHSH, CDR2 LQKENI. The CDR3 nucleotides read TGTGCCAGCTCACTGCAGGGAGACTACGAGCAGTACTTC. Translated: CASSLQGDYEQYF.

This clonotype was seen many times. The chain has TRBV2 and TRBJ2-5; no firm D call. Trimming cost V 8 bases and J 4 bases, with 8 bases left between them. Per the germline V gene, CDR1 is SNHLY and CDR2 is FYNNEI. This CDR3 has 11 amino acids. CDR3 nucleotide sequence: TGTGCCAGCTCCGCAGGAGAGACCCAGTACTTC. It translates to CASSAGETQYF.

The chain carries TRBV12-3 or TRBV12-4 and TRBJ1-2; no clear D gene. This CDR3 region has 13 residues. Trimming took 5 bases from V and 5 from J, leaving 12 bases between them. The CDR3 nucleotides are TGTGCCAGCAGTCTTGGCAGCTCTTATGGCTACACCTTC. Translation: CASSLGSSYGYTF.

Many counts were recorded for this clonotype. This chain links TRBV28 with TRBJ1-1, with D unclear. V was pared by 5 bases and J by 8 bases, with 18 bases between. The CDR3 length is 14 residues. Germline V lookup: CDR1 MDHEN, CDR2 SYDVKM. In DNA form, the CDR3 reads TGTGCCAGCAGTCCCCTCCTTTCGGGGAAAGAAGCTTTCTTT. It is translated as CASSPLLSGKEAFF.

The sample holds a few counts of this clonotype. One junction end disagrees with the germline gene, perhaps due to a read error. The CDR3 nucleotides are TGTGCCCGGAGGAGGGAATATGACTCCTACGAGCAGTACTTC. It translates to CARRREYDSYEQYF. This chain joins TRBV30 and TRBJ2-7; D might be TRBD2 (6 bases). The CDR3 is 14 residues long. Germline V gene sequence: CDR1 GTSNPN, CDR2 SVGIG (reference sequence). The full variable domain, its missing parts supplied by reference TRBV30 and TRBJ2-7, is SQTIHQWPATLVQPVGSPLSLECTVEGTSNPNLYWYRQAAGRGLQLLFYSVGIGQISSEVPQNLSASRPQDRQFILSSKKLLLSDSGFYLCARRREYDSYEQYFGPGTRLTVT.

This clonotype was seen many times. The CDR3, as DNA: TGTGCCAGCAAAGGTGCAGATACGCAGTATTTT. Its translation: CASKGADTQYF. This chain connects TRBV2 to TRBJ2-3; unclear D gene. V lost 7 bases and J lost 4, with 6 bases in between. The CDR3 length is 11 residues. In germline, CDR1 is SNHLY, CDR2 FYNNEI. The whole variable domain, filled in from reference TRBV2 and TRBJ2-3, reads EPEVTQTPSHQVTQMGQEVILRCVPISNHLYFYWYRQILGQKVEFLVSFYNNEISEKSEIFDDQFSVERPDGSNFTLKIRSTKLEDSAMYFCASKGADTQYFGPGTRLTVL.

Of note for this clonotype: One end of the junction fails to match germline, which may point to a read error. This sequence joins TRBV7-8 and TRBJ2-1; TRBD1 is a possible D gene (6 bases). The CDR3 spans 16 residues. The germline gives CDR1 SGHVS, CDR2 FQNEAQ. CDR3 coding DNA: TGTGCCAGCAGCCAAGGGCAGGGGCGGTACTACGATGAGCAGTTCTTC. Protein: CASSQGQGRYYDEQFF.

DNA of the CDR3: TGCGCCAGCAGCTCCCAATCTAGTGGAACCGGGGAGCTGTTTTTT. Protein sequence: CASSSQSSGTGELFF. This rearrangement joins TRBV5-1 to TRBJ2-2; D not certain. CDR1 SGHRS and CDR2 YFSETQ come from the germline V gene. Trimming left V 3 bases short and J 5 bases short, with 14 bases between. The length of the CDR3 is 15 residues.

In its sample, this clonotype was seen a few times. The chain has TRBV5-1 and TRBJ2-3, with TRBD1 identical over 9 bases. This CDR3 region has 17 residues. V lost 3 bases, J lost 3 bases, and 11 bases stayed unmatched. The germline V gene encodes CDR1 SGHRS and CDR2 YFSETQ. The CDR3 region has the DNA TGCGCCAGCAGCTCTCGAGGACAGGGGATAGTGACAGATACGCAGTATTTT. This encodes CASSSRGQGIVTDTQYF.

This clonotype was found many times. The chain employs TRBV6-1 and TRBJ2-6, with D uncertain. Germline V gene lookup returns CDR1 MNHNS and CDR2 SASEGT. This CDR3 has 14 amino acids. The V end was cut by 8 bases, the J end by 0 bases, with 8 bases between. The CDR3 coding sequence is TGTGCCAGCGGGGAAATCTCTGGGGCCAACGTCCTGACTTTC. It codes for CASGEISGANVLTF.

The CDR3 loop is CASSYSIFSGTANTEAFF. For the CDR3, the DNA is TGTGCCAGCAGTTACTCGATATTCTCCGGGACGGCGAACACTGAAGCTTTCTTT. V usage is TRBV6-2 or TRBV6-3 and J usage is TRBJ1-1, with a tentative D call TRBD1 (5 bases). The CDR3 loop spans 18 amino acids. V was shortened by 0 bases and J by 1 base, with 18 bases between the two germline ends. Per germline, CDR1 MNHEY and CDR2 SVGEGT.

This clonotype occurred a few times. The gene calls are TRBV12-3 or TRBV12-4 and TRBJ1-5; TRBD1 is a possible D gene (5 bases). This CDR3 has 15 amino acids. Between the trimmed V and J ends, which lost 5 bases and 3 bases, there was a span of 14 bases. Here the CDR3 reads CASSPGGRFNQPQHF. CDR3 nucleotides: TGTGCCAGCAGTCCTGGGGGTCGGTTCAATCAGCCCCAGCATTTT.

Note on this clonotype: Being one base from a much bigger clone, this may be a read error. This chain links TRBV29-1 with TRBJ2-7, with TRBD1 as a possible D gene (6 bases). The length of the CDR3 is 13 residues. Trimming removed 6 bases at V and 3 bases at J, with 15 bases between. Germline CDR1 is SQVTM and CDR2 is ANQGSEA. The CDR3 spells CSVARGRGYEQYF. The CDR3 coding sequence is TGCAGCGTCGCCCGGGGCAGGGGCTACGAGCAGTACTTC.